This passage covers 3 T cell receptor beta chains from one sample sequenced in a study of blood T cell repertoires in COVID-19. Assay used: immunoSEQ multiplex PCR; TCRdb lists only in-frame clones, some missing. This table holds about 400,000 clones, roughly 90% found once. Sequencing was performed on PBMCs or T cells enriched from blood (not recorded which). The origin of the receptors is a woman in her thirties who had recovered from COVID-19.

The DNA of the CDR3 is TGTGCCAGCAGCAGACTAGCGGGGTACAATGAGCAGTTCTTC. It encodes CASSRLAGYNEQFF. The chain links TRBV6-5 to TRBJ2-1; TRBD2 agrees at 11 bases. From germline, CDR1 is MNHEY and CDR2 SVGAGI. This CDR3 region has 14 residues. V lost 6 bases, J lost 4 bases, and 2 bases stayed unmatched.

The chain links TRBV7-9 to TRBJ1-1, with D hard to call. V was trimmed by 5 bases and J by 3 bases, leaving 16 bases between them. There are 15 residues in the CDR3. Germline V gene lookup returns CDR1 SEHNR and CDR2 FQNEAQ (reference sequence). The CDR3 coding sequence is TGTGCCAGCAGCCCACTTTTGATATTACACACTGAAGCTTTCTTT. It specifies CASSPLLILHTEAFF. The whole variable domain, remainder taken from reference TRBV7-9 and TRBJ1-1, is DTGVSQNPRHKITKRGQNVTFRCDPISEHNRLYWYRQTLGQGPEFLTYFQNEAQLEKSRLLSDRFSAERPKGSFSTLEIQRTEQGDSAMYLCASSPLLILHTEAFFGQGTRLTVV.

The chain links TRBV9 to TRBJ2-7, with 8 bases lining up with TRBD2. This CDR3 is built from 15 residues. Per germline, CDR1 SGDLS and CDR2 YYNGEE. Trimming took 4 bases from V and 2 from J; bases not matched to a gene: 8. The CDR3 DNA reads TGTGCCAGCAGCTCCGGGGGGGGGTCAACCTACGAGCAGTACTTC. Its protein product is CASSSGGGSTYEQYF.